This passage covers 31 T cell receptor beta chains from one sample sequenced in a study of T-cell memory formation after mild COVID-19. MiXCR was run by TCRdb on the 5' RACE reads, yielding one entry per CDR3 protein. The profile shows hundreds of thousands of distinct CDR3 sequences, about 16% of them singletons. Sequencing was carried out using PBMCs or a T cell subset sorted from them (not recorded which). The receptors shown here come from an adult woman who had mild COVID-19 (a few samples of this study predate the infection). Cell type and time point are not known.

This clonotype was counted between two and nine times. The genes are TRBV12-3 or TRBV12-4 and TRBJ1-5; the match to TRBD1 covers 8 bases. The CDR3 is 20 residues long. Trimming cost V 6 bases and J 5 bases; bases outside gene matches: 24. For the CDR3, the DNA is TGTGCCAGCAGCCGCCAGCCGCCCGCCGTCAGGACAGGGTCGCATCAGCCCCAGCATTTT. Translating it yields CASSRQPPAVRTGSHQPQHF.

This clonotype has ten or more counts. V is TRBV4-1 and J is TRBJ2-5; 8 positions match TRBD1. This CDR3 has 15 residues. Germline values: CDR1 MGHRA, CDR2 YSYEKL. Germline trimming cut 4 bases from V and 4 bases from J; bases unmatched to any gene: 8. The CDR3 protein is CASSPRQGFGETQYF. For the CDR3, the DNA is TGCGCCAGCAGCCCACGACAGGGGTTTGGAGAGACCCAGTACTTC.

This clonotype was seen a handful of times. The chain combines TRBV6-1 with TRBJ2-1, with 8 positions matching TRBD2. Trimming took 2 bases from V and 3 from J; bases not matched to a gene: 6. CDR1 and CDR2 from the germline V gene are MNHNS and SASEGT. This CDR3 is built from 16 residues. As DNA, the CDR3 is TGTGCCAGCAGTGAATCGGGCGGGGGGCACTACAATGAGCAGTTCTTC. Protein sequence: CASSESGGGHYNEQFF.

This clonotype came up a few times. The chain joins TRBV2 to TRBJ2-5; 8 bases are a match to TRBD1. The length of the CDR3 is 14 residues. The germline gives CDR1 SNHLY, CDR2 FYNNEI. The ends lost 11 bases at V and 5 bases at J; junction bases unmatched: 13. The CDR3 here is CAFARQGAGETQYF. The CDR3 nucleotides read TGTGCCTTCGCTCGGCAGGGGGCCGGGGAGACCCAGTACTTC. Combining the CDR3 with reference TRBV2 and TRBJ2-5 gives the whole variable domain EPEVTQTPSHQVTQMGQEVILRCVPISNHLYFYWYRQILGQKVEFLVSFYNNEISEKSEIFDDQFSVERPDGSNFTLKIRSTKLEDSAMYFCAFARQGAGETQYFGPGTRLLVL.

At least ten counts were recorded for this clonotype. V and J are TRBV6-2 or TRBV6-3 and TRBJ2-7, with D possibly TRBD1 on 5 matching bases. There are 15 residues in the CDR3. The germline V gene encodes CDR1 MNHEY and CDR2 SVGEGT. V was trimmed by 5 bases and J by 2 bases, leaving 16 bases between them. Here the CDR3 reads CASSPAGFGAYEQYF. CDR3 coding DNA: TGTGCCAGCAGTCCGGCAGGGTTCGGCGCCTACGAGCAGTACTTC.

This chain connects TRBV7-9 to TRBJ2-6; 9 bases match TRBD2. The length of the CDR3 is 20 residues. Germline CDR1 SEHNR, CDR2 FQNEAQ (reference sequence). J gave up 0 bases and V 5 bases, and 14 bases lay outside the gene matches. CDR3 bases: TGTGCCAGCAGCCGGGCGGGGGGGCCCTCAACTCCCTCTGGGGCCAACGTCCTGACTTTC. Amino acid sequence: CASSRAGGPSTPSGANVLTF. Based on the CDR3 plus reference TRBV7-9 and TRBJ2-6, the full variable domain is DTGVSQNPRHKITKRGQNVTFRCDPISEHNRLYWYRQTLGQGPEFLTYFQNEAQLEKSRLLSDRFSAERPKGSFSTLEIQRTEQGDSAMYLCASSRAGGPSTPSGANVLTFGAGSRLTVL.

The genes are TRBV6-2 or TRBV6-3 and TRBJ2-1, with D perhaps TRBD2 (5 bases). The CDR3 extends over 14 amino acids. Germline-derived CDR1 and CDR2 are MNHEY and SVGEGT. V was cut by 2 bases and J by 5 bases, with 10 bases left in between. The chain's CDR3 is CASSYDYYNNEQFF. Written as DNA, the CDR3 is TGTGCCAGCAGTTACGACTACTACAACAATGAGCAGTTCTTC.

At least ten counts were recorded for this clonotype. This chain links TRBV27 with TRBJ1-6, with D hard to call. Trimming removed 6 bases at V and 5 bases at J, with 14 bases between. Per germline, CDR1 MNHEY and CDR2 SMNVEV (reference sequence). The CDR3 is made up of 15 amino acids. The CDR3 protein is CASSPSAPNNSPLHF. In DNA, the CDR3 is TGTGCCAGCAGCCCTTCCGCCCCAAATAATTCACCCCTCCACTTT.

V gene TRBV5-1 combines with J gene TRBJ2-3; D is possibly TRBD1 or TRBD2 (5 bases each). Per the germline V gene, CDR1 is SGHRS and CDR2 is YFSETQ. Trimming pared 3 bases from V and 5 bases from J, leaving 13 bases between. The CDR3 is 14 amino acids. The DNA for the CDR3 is TGCGCCAGCAGCTGGGGGAGCGTTCAAGATACGCAGTATTTT. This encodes CASSWGSVQDTQYF.

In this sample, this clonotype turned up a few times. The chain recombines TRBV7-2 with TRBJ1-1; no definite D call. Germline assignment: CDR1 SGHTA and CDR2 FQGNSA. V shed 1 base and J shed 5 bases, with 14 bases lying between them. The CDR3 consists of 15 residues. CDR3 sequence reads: CASSLETGRDTEAFF. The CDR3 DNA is TGTGCCAGCAGCTTAGAAACTGGAAGGGATACTGAAGCTTTCTTT.

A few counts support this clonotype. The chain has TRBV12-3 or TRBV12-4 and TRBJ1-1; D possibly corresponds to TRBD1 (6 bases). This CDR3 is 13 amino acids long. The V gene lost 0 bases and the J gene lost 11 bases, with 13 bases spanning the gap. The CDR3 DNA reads TGTGCCAGCAGTTTAGCGGGGGCAGTCGATGCTTTCTTT. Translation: CASSLAGAVDAFF.

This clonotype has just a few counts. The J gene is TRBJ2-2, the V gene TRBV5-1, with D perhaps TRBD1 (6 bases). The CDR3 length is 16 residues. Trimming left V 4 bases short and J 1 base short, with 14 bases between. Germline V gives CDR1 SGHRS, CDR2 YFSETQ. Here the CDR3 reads CASSPGTTLNTGELFF. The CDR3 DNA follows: TGCGCCAGCAGCCCCGGGACAACTCTGAACACCGGGGAGCTGTTTTTT.

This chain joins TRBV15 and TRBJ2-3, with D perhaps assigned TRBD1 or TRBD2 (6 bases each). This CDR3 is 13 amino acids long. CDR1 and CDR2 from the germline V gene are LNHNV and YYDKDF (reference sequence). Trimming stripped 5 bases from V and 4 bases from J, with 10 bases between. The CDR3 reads CATSFGGPDTQYF. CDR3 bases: TGTGCCACCAGCTTCGGGGGCCCAGATACGCAGTATTTT. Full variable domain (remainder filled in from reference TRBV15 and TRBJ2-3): DAMVIQNPRYQVTQFGKPVTLSCSQTLNHNVMYWYQQKSSQAPKLLFHYYDKDFNNEADTPDNFQSRRPNTSFCFLDIRSPGLGDTAMYLCATSFGGPDTQYFGPGTRLTVL.

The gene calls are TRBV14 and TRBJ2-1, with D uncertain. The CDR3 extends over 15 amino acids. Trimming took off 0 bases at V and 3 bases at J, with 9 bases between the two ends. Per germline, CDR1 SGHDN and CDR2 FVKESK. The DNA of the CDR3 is TGTGCCAGCAGCCAAGATGGGGTTCACTACAATGAGCAGTTCTTC. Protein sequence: CASSQDGVHYNEQFF. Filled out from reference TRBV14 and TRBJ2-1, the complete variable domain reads EAGVTQFPSHSVIEKGQTVTLRCDPISGHDNLYWYRRVMGKEIKFLLHFVKESKQDESGMPNNRFLAERTGGTYSTLKVQPAELEDSGVYFCASSQDGVHYNEQFFGPGTRLTVL.

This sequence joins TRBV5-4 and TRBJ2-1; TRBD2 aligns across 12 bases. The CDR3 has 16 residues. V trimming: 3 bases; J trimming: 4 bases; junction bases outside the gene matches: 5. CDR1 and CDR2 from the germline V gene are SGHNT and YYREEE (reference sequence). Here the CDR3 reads CASSSATSGGYNEQFF. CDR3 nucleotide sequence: TGTGCCAGCAGCTCCGCGACTAGCGGGGGATACAATGAGCAGTTCTTC.

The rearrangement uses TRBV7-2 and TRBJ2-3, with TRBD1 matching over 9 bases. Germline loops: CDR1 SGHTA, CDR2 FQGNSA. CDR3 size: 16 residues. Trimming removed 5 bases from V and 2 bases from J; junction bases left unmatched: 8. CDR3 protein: CASSRRTGDNTDTQYF. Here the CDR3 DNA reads TGTGCCAGCAGCCGTCGGACAGGGGATAACACAGATACGCAGTATTTT.

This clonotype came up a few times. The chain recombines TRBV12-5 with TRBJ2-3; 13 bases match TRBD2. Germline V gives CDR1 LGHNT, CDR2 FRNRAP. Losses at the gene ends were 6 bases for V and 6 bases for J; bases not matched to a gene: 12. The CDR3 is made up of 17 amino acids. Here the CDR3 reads CASGQTPLAGGNDTQYF. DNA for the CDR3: TGTGCTAGTGGCCAGACCCCACTAGCGGGGGGGAACGATACGCAGTATTTT.

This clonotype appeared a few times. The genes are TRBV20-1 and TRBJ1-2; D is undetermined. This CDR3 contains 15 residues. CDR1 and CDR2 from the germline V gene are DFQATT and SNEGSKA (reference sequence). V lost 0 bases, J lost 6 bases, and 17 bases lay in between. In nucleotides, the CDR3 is TGCAGTGCTAGAGATTTCGGGCAGGTTGGCGATGGCTACACCTTC. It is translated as CSARDFGQVGDGYTF.

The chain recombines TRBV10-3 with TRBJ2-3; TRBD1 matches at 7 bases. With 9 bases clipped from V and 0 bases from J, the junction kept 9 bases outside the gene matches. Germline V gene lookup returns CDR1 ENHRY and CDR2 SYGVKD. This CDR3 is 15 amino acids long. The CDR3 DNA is TGTGCCATAGGGGGCCAGGAAATTAGCACAGATACGCAGTATTTT. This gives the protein CAIGGQEISTDTQYF.

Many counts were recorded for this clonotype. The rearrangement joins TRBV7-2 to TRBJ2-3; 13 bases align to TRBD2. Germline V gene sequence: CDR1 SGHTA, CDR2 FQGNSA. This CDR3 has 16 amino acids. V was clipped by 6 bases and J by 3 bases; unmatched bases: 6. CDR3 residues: CASRFGLAGVTDTQYF. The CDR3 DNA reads TGTGCCAGCAGATTCGGACTAGCGGGAGTTACAGATACGCAGTATTTT.

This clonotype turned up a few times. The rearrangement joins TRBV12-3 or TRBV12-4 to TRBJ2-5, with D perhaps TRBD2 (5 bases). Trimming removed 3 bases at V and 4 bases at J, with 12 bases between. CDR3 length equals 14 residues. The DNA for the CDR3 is TGTGCCAGCAGTTTTACGGGGTCCCGAGAGACCCAGTACTTC. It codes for CASSFTGSRETQYF.

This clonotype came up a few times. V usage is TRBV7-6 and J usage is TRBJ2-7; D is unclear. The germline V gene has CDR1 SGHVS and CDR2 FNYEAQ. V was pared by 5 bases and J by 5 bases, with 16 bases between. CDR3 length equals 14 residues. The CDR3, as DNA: TGTGCCAGCAGCCGCGAAGGGTCACCTAACGAGCAGTACTTC. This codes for CASSREGSPNEQYF.

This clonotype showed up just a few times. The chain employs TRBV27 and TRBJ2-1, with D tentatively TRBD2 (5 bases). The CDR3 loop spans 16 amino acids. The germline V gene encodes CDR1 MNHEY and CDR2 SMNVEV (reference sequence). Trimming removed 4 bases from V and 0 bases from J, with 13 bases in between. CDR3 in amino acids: CASSYAGRDSYNEQFF. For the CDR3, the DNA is TGTGCCAGCAGTTACGCCGGTCGGGACTCCTACAATGAGCAGTTCTTC.

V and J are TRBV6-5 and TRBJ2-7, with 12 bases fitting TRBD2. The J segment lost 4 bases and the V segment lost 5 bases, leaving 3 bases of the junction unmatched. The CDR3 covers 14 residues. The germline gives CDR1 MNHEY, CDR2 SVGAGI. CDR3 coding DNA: TGTGCCAGCAGTCTACTAGCGGGAGGTTACGAGCAGTACTTC. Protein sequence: CASSLLAGGYEQYF.

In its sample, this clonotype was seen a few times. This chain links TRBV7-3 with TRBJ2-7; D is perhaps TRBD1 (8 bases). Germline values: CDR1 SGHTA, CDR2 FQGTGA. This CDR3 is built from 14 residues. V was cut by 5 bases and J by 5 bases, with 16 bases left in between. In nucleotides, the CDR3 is TGTGCCAGCAGCGACAGGGGAGGGCTCGACGAGCAGTACTTC. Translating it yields CASSDRGGLDEQYF.

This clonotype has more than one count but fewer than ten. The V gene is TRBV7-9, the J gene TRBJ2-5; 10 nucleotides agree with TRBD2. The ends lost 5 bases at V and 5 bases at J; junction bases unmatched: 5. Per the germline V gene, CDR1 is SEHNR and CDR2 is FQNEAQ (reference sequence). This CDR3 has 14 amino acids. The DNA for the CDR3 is TGTGCCAGCAGCCTTCGGACTAGCGGCGAGACCCAGTACTTC. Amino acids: CASSLRTSGETQYF.

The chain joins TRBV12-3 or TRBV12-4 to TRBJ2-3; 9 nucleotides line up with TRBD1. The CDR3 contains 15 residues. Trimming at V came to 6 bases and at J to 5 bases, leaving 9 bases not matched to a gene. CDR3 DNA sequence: TGTGCCAGCAGCCCTAACAGGGGGCAATTAGATACGCAGTATTTT. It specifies CASSPNRGQLDTQYF.

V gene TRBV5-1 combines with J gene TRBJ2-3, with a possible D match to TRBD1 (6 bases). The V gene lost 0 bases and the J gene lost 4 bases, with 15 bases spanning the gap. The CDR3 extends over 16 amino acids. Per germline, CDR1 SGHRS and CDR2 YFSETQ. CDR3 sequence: CASSLGDIEFADTQYF. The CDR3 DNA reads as TGCGCCAGCAGCTTGGGGGACATAGAGTTTGCAGATACGCAGTATTTT.

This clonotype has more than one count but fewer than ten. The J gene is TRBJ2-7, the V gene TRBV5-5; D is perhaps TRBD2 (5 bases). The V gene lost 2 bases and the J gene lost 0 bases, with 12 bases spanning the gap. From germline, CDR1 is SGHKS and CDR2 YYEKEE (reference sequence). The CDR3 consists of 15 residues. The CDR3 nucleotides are TGTGCCAGCAGCTTTGGACTTACGAACTCCTACGAGCAGTACTTC. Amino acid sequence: CASSFGLTNSYEQYF. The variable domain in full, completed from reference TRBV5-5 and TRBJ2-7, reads DAGVTQSPTHLIKTRGQQVTLRCSPISGHKSVSWYQQVLGQGPQFIFQYYEKEERGRGNFPDRFSARQFPNYSSELNVNALLLGDSALYLCASSFGLTNSYEQYFGPGTRLTVT.

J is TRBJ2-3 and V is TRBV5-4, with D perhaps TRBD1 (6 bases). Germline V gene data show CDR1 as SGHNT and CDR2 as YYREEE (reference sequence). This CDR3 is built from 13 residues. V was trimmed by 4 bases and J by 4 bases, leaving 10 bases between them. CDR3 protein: CASSEAGADTQYF. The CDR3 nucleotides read TGTGCCAGCAGCGAGGCAGGGGCAGATACGCAGTATTTT.

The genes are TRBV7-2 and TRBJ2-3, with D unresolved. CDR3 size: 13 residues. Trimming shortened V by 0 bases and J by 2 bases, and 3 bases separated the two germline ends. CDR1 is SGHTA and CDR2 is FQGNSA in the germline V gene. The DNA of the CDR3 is TGTGCCAGCAGCTTAGCACACACAGATACGCAGTATTTT. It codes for CASSLAHTDTQYF.